A single T cell receptor beta chain is shown here with its context. One base away lies a much larger clone, so this may be a sequencing read error. The data derive from a study of T cells in Graves' hyperthyroidism and ophthalmopathy. RNA transcripts gave rise to amplified TCR beta CDR3 regions. During a first-round RT-PCR of the TCR CDR3, the HTBI primer set was used. TCRdb itself ran the multiplex PCR reads through MiXCR, one entry per CDR3 protein. Among 600,000 to 650,000 distinct CDR3 sequences listed, around 15% were seen once. The sample taken for sequencing was blood. The receptor was isolated from a woman in her twenties or thirties with Graves' hyperthyroidism.

CDR3 DNA: TGCAGTGCTAGGATGGGGAATCAGCCCCAGCATTTT. This codes for CSARMGNQPQHF. V usage is TRBV20-1 and J usage is TRBJ1-5, with D unresolved. This CDR3 is built from 12 residues. Germline values: CDR1 DFQATT, CDR2 SNEGSKA (reference sequence). V gave up 3 bases and J gave up 4 bases, with 7 bases separating them.